A single sample is the source of the 22 T cell receptor beta chains below, sequenced in a study of T cell repertoires in ileal Crohn's disease. Clones were sequenced by immunoSEQ multiplex PCR, and TCRdb holds only the in-frame ones, with some missing. This sample carries fewer than 3,000 clones, roughly 76% of them seen once, and the ten largest clones take 11%. The sample comprised ileal tissue. The receptors here all came from an adult with Crohn's disease.

CDR3 DNA sequence: TGTGCCAGAGCGACGGAGGCCTACAATGAGCAGTTCTTC. Amino acids: CARATEAYNEQFF. The V gene is TRBV10-3, the J gene TRBJ2-1; maybe TRBD2 (5 bases). Looked up from germline, CDR1 is ENHRY and CDR2 is SYGVKD. V was shortened by 10 bases and J by 2 bases, with 12 bases between the two germline ends. CDR3 size: 13 residues.

The chain joins TRBV4-3 to TRBJ2-7; 14 bases align to TRBD2. The J call may be mistaken, given a closer DNA end match to TRBJ2-5. CDR3 size: 15 residues. Germline CDR1 and CDR2: LGHNA and YSLEER. CDR3: CASSQGLAGAETQYF. The CDR3 DNA sequence: TGCGCCAGCAGCCAGGGACTAGCGGGAGCGGAGACCCAGTACTTC.

This sequence joins TRBV7-6 and TRBJ1-1; D ambiguous. CDR3 length: 16 amino acids. Trimming took off 5 bases at V and 4 bases at J, with 20 bases between the two ends. The germline V gene encodes CDR1 SGHVS and CDR2 FNYEAQ. The CDR3 DNA reads as TGTGCCAGCAGCCCCCCCGGATTACCAGGCTTCACTGAAGCTTTCTTT. It codes for CASSPPGLPGFTEAFF.

The rearrangement uses TRBV2 and TRBJ2-3; 9 positions agree with TRBD2. The CDR3 contains 15 residues. The trim removed 5 bases at V and 2 bases at J, leaving 5 bases unmatched. In germline, CDR1 is SNHLY, CDR2 FYNNEI. The CDR3 region has the DNA TGTGCCAGCAGTCTTACTAGCGGGCACACAGATACGCAGTATTTT. Amino acids: CASSLTSGHTDTQYF.

Points on this clone: One junction end disagrees with the germline gene, perhaps due to a read error. The chain combines TRBV5-1 with TRBJ2-7; the match to TRBD2 covers 7 bases. The J call may be wrong; the DNA end is better matched by TRBJ2-5. Germline CDR1 reads SGHRS; CDR2 reads YFSETQ. The CDR3 is made up of 13 amino acids. CDR3 nucleotides: TGTGCCAGCAGCTCCCTGGGGGGGGAGACCCAGTACTTC. As protein: CASSSLGGETQYF.

The rearrangement links TRBV27 to TRBJ1-1, with D perhaps matching TRBD1 (6 bases). The CDR3 totals 15 residues. The ends were cut back, 1 base at V and 1 base at J, with 10 bases in the middle. Per germline, CDR1 MNHEY and CDR2 SMNVEV (reference sequence). In nucleotides, the CDR3 is TGTGCCAGCAGTTTATTGGGGGGGGCGAACACTGAAGCTTTCTTT. Its protein is CASSLLGGANTEAFF.

This rearrangement joins TRBV7-2 to TRBJ1-2, with 7 bases matching TRBD1. The V and J ends lost 3 bases and 6 bases, in that order; junction bases with no gene match: 10. The CDR3 length is 15 residues. From germline, CDR1 is SGHTA and CDR2 FQGNSA. The CDR3 is CASSLTQGQLNGYTF. Here the CDR3 DNA reads TGTGCCAGCAGCTTGACCCAGGGACAGTTAAATGGCTACACCTTC. Full variable domain (missing parts from reference TRBV7-2 and TRBJ1-2): GAGVSQSPSNKVTEKGKDVELRCDPISGHTALYWYRQSLGQGLEFLIYFQGNSAPDKSGLPSDRFSAERTGGSVSTLTIQRTQQEDSAVYLCASSLTQGQLNGYTFGSGTRLTVV.

The genes are TRBV29-1 and TRBJ1-2, with D maybe TRBD1 (6 bases). Looked up from germline, CDR1 is SQVTM and CDR2 is ANQGSEA. The CDR3 consists of 14 residues. Trimming removed 6 bases from V and 0 bases from J, with 14 bases in between. The DNA for the CDR3 is TGCAGCGTGGCGGGGGGGCCAGCTAACTATGGCTACACCTTC. It yields the protein CSVAGGPANYGYTF.

Details on this clone: The junction and the germline gene differ at one end; a read error may be behind it. The chain couples TRBV28 to TRBJ2-7, with 9 bases identical to TRBD1. Germline V gives CDR1 MDHEN, CDR2 SYDVKM. This CDR3 has 14 residues. CDR3 nucleotide sequence: TGTGCCAGCAGTTTAGTCCCGGGACAGGGACCGCAGCTCTTC. This translates into CASSLVPGQGPQLF.

V and J are TRBV7-8 and TRBJ1-1, with TRBD1 matching 7 bases. V lost 5 bases and J lost 1; bases outside the gene matches: 7. The CDR3 runs to 15 residues. Germline loops: CDR1 SGHVS, CDR2 FQNEAQ. The CDR3 region is CASSPGQYENTEAFF. The CDR3 nucleotides are TGTGCCAGCAGCCCGGGACAGTACGAGAACACTGAAGCTTTCTTT. The full variable domain, with the rest looked up from reference TRBV7-8 and TRBJ1-1, is GAGVSQSPRYKVAKRGQDVALRCDPISGHVSLFWYQQALGQGPEFLTYFQNEAQLDKSGLPSDRFFAERPEGSVSTLKIQRTQQEDSAVYLCASSPGQYENTEAFFGQGTRLTVV.

The chain uses TRBV2 and TRBJ2-3; D remains unclear. Per the germline V gene, CDR1 is SNHLY and CDR2 is FYNNEI. Trimming pared 2 bases from V and 0 bases from J, leaving 9 bases between. CDR3 size: 15 residues. CDR3 sequence (DNA): TGTGCCAGCAGTGAACCCTTCCCTAGCACAGATACGCAGTATTTT. This translates into CASSEPFPSTDTQYF.

The rearrangement links TRBV9 to TRBJ2-3; TRBD2 matches at 7 bases. The CDR3 has 18 residues. Germline loops: CDR1 SGDLS, CDR2 YYNGEE. Trimming at V came to 0 bases and at J to 1 base, leaving 11 bases not matched to a gene. CDR3 in DNA: TGTGCCAGCAGCGTAGCGGGCGGGAGATACGGCGGCACAGATACGCAGTATTTT. Its protein is CASSVAGGRYGGTDTQYF.

The V and J genes are TRBV23-1 and TRBJ2-7, with a tentative D call TRBD1 (5 bases). TRBV23-1 counts as an open reading frame of uncertain function. This CDR3 comprises 14 residues. V was trimmed by 5 bases and J by 3 bases, leaving 14 bases between them. In DNA, the CDR3 is TGCGCCAGCAGTGGCCCGTGTGGACACTACGAGCAGTACTTC. It yields the protein CASSGPCGHYEQYF.

This clone was counted once. The rearrangement joins TRBV7-2 to TRBJ2-2; 11 bases are shared with TRBD2. The ends lost 0 bases at V and 7 bases at J; junction bases unmatched: 7. Germline CDR1 reads SGHTA; CDR2 reads FQGNSA. This CDR3 has 17 residues. The CDR3, as DNA: TGTGCCAGCAGCTTAGCCGTAGCGGGGGGGCCGAACGGGGAGCTGTTTTTT. Translated, it gives CASSLAVAGGPNGELFF.

V usage is TRBV2 and J usage is TRBJ2-4; 9 bases agree with TRBD1. Germline values: CDR1 SNHLY, CDR2 FYNNEI. CDR3 length: 13 amino acids. V dropped 10 bases and J dropped 6; count of bases not matched to a gene: 7. CDR3 coding DNA: TGTGCCACGGACAGGGGAGGGAGAAACATTCAGTACTTC. Protein product: CATDRGGRNIQYF.

By proportion, this clone is large. This CDR3 is also generated by other DNA sequences in the sample. The J gene is TRBJ1-3, the V gene TRBV7-7; D is undetermined. Trimming took 1 base from V and 4 from J, leaving 5 bases between them. Germline CDR1 SSHAT, CDR2 FNYEAQ (reference sequence). The CDR3 is 13 residues long. The CDR3 DNA is TGTGCCAGCAGCTTAGACCGGGGAAACACCATATATTTT. Encoded protein: CASSLDRGNTIYF.

Remarks on this clone: A read error may account for a junction end that differs from germline. The chain recombines TRBV30 with TRBJ1-4, with TRBD1 matching over 12 bases. CDR1 and CDR2 (germline): GTSNPN, SVGIG (reference sequence). The CDR3 consists of 15 residues. CDR3 region: CARSGTGGAGEKLFF. CDR3 coding DNA: TGTGCCCGGAGTGGGACAGGGGGCGCTGGTGAAAAACTGTTTTTT.

The CDR3 coding sequence is TGCAGCGTAGCAAAGGGGGCGCGATCCTACGAGCAGTACTTC. This sequence encodes CSVAKGARSYEQYF. J is TRBJ2-7 and V is TRBV29-1; TRBD1 matches at 7 bases. The germline gives CDR1 SQVTM, CDR2 ANQGSEA. The CDR3 consists of 14 residues. V was clipped by 6 bases and J by 1 base; unmatched bases: 9.

The V call is TRBV5-1, the J call TRBJ1-2; D possibly corresponds to TRBD1 (6 bases). CDR1 and CDR2 from the germline V gene are SGHRS and YFSETQ. The CDR3 extends over 14 amino acids. V lost 5 bases to trimming and J lost 3 bases, with 14 bases between them. The CDR3 here is CASRQGTDHYGYTF. The CDR3 coding sequence is TGCGCCAGCAGGCAGGGGACGGACCACTATGGCTACACCTTC. The full variable domain, with the rest looked up from reference TRBV5-1 and TRBJ1-2, is KAGVTQTPRYLIKTRGQQVTLSCSPISGHRSVSWYQQTPGQGLQFLFEYFSETQRNKGNFPGRFSGRQFSNSRSEMNVSTLELGDSALYLCASRQGTDHYGYTFGSGTRLTVV.

The chain links TRBV13 to TRBJ1-1; D perhaps matches TRBD1 (6 bases). The length of the CDR3 is 13 residues. Germline loops: CDR1 PRHDT, CDR2 FYEKMQ (reference sequence). Between the trimmed V and J ends, which lost 1 base and 4 bases, there was a span of 7 bases. CDR3 protein: CASSLVGGTEAFF. The DNA of the CDR3 is TGTGCCAGCAGCTTAGTAGGGGGCACTGAAGCTTTCTTT.

This sequence joins TRBV7-9 and TRBJ2-1, with D tentatively TRBD2 (6 bases). The germline V and J ends were trimmed by 7 bases and 8 bases, with 15 bases remaining between them. There are 13 residues in the CDR3. CDR1 is SEHNR and CDR2 is FQNEAQ in the germline V gene (reference sequence). CDR3 sequence (DNA): TGTGCCAGCACCCCCGGGAGTTTCGATGAGCAGTTCTTC. Residues: CASTPGSFDEQFF.

The chain recombines TRBV11-2 with TRBJ1-2; tentative D call: TRBD1 (5 bases). The CDR3 consists of 12 residues. Germline V gene lookup returns CDR1 SGHAT and CDR2 FQNNGV. V dropped 1 base and J dropped 7 bases, with 7 bases sitting between them. The CDR3 loop reads CASSLATGGYTF. In nucleotides, the CDR3 is TGTGCCAGCAGCTTAGCTACAGGTGGCTACACCTTC.